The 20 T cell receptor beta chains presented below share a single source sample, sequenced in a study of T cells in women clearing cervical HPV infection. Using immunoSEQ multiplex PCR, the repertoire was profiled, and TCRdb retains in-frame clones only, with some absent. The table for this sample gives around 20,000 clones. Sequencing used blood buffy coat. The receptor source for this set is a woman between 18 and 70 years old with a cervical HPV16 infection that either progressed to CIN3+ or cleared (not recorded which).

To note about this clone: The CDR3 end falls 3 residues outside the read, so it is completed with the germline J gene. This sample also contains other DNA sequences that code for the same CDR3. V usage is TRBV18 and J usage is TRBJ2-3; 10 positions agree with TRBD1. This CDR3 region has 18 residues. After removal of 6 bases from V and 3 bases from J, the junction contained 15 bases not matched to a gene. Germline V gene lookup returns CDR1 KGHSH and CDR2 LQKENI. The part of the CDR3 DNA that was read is TGTGCCAGCTCGCCCGTCCCGGGACAGGGGTCGGGGACAGATACG. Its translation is CASSPVPGQGSGTDT. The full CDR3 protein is CASSPVPGQGSGTDTQYF.

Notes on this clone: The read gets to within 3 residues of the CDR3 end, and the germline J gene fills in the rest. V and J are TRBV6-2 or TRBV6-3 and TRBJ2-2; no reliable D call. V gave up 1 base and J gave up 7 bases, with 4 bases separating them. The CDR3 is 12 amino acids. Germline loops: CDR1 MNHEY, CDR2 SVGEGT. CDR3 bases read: TGTGCCAGCAGTTACTTTCTCGGGGAG. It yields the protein CASSYFLGE. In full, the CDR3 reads CASSYFLGELFF.

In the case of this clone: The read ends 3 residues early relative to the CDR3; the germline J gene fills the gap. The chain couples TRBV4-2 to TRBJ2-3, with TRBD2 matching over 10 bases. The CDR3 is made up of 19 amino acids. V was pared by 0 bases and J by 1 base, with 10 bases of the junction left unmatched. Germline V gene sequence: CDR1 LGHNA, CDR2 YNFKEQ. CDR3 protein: CASSQEGLAGAGGTDTQYF. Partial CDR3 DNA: TGTGCCAGCAGCCAAGAGGGGCTAGCGGGGGCTGGCGGCACAGATACG.

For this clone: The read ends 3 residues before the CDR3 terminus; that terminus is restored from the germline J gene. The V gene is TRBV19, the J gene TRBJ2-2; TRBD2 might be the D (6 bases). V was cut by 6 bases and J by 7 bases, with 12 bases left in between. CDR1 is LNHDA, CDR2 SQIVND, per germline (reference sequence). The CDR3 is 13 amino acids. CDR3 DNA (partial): TGTGCCAGTAGCGGGGGATCCCACGGGGAG. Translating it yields CASSGGSHGE. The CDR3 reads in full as CASSGGSHGELFF.

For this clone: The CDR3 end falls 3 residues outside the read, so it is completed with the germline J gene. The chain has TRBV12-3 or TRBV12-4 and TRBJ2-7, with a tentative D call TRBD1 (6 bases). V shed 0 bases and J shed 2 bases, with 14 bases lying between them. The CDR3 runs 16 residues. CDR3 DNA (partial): TGTGCCAGCAGTTTAGCGGACAGTTTTGGCACCTACGAG. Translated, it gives CASSLADSFGTYE. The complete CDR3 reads CASSLADSFGTYEQYF.

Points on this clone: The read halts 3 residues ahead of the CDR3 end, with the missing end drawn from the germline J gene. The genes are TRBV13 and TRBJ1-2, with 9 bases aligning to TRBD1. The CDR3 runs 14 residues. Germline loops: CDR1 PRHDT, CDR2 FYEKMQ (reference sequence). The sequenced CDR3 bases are TGTGCCAGCAGCTCACAGGGGGCGGGAGATACC. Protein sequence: CASSSQGAGDT. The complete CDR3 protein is CASSSQGAGDTYTF.

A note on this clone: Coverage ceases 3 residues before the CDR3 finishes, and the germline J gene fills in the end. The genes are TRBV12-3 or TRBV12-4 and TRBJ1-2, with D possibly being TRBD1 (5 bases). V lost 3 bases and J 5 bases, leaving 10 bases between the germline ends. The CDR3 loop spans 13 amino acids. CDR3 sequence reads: CASSLVREYGYTF. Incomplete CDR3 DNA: TGTGCCAGCAGTTTGGTCAGGGAGTATGGC.

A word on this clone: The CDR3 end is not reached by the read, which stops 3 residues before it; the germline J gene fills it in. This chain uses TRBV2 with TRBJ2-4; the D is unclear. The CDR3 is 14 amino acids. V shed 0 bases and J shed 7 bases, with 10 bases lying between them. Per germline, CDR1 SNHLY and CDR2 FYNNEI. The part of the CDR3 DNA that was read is TGTGCCAGCAGTGAAGCGGGTTCGCGGAACATT. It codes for CASSEAGSRNI. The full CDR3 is CASSEAGSRNIQYF.

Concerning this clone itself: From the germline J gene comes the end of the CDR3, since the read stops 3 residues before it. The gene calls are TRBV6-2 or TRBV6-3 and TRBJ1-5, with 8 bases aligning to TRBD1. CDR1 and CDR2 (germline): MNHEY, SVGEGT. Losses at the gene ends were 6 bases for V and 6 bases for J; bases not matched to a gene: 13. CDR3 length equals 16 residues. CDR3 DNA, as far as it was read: TGTGCCAGCAGGGAAGACAGGGGTTGGCGGAGTCAGCCC. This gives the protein CASREDRGWRSQP. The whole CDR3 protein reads CASREDRGWRSQPQHF.

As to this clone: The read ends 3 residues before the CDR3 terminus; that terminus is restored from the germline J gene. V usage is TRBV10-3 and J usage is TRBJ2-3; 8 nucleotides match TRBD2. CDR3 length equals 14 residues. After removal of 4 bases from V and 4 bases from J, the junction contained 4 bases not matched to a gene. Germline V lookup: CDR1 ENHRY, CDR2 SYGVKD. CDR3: CAISAGTSADTQYF. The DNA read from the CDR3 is TGTGCCATCAGTGCCGGGACTAGTGCAGATACG.

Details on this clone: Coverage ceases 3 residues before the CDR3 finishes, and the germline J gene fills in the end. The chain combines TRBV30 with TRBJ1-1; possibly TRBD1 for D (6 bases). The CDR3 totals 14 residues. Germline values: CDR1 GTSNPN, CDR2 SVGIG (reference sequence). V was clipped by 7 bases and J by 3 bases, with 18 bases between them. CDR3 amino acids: CASGGSQGYTEAFF. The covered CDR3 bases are TGTGCCTCGGGGGGCAGCCAGGGATACACTGAA.

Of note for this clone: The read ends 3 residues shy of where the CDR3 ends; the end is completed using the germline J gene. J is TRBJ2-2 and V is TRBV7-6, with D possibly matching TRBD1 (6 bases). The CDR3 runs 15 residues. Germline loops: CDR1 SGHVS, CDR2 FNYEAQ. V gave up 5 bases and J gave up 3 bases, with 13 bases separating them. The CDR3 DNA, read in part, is TGTGCCAGCAGCGGGTTGCAGGGGTACACCGGGGAG. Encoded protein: CASSGLQGYTGE. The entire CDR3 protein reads CASSGLQGYTGELFF.

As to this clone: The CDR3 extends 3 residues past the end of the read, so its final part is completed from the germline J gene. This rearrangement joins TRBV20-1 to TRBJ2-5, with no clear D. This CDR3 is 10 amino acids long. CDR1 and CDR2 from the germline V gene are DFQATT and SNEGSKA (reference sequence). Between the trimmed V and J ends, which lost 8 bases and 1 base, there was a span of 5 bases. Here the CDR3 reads CSTGQETQYF. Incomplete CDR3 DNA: TGCAGTACTGGCCAAGAGACC.

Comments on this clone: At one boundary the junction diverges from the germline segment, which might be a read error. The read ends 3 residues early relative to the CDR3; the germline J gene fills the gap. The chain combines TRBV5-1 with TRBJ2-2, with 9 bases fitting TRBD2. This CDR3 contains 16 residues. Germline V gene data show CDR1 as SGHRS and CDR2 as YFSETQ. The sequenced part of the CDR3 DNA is TGCGCCAGCAGCTTGGCCCTAGCGGGGAACCCCGGGGAG. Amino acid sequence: CASSLALAGNPGE. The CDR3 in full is CASSLALAGNPGELFF.

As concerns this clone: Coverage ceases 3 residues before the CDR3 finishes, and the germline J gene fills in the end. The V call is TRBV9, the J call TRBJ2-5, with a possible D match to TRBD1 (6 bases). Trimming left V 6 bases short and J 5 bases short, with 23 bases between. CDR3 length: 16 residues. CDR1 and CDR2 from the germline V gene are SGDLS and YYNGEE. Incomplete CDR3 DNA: TGTGCCAGCACCTTAGAAGGACAGCCCTTCCGGGAGACC. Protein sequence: CASTLEGQPFRET. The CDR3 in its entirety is CASTLEGQPFRETQYF.

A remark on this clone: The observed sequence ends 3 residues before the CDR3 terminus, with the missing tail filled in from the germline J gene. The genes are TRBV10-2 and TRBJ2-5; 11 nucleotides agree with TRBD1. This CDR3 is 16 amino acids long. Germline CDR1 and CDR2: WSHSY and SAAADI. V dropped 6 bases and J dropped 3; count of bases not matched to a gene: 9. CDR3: CASRDPGTGGEETQYF. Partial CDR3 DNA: TGCGCCAGCAGGGACCCCGGGACAGGGGGAGAAGAGACC.

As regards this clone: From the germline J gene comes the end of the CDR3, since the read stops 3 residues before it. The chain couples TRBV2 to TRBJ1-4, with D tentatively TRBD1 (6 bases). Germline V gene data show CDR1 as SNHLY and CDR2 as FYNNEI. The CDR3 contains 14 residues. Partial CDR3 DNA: TGTGCCAGCAGTGAGGGGGCCGCCGGGACACAA. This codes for CASSEGAAGTQ. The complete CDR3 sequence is CASSEGAAGTQLFF. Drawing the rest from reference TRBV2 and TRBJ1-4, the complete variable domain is EPEVTQTPSHQVTQMGQEVILRCVPISNHLYFYWYRQILGQKVEFLVSFYNNEISEKSEIFDDQFSVERPDGSNFTLKIRSTKLEDSAMYFCASSEGAAGTQLFFGSGTQLSVL.

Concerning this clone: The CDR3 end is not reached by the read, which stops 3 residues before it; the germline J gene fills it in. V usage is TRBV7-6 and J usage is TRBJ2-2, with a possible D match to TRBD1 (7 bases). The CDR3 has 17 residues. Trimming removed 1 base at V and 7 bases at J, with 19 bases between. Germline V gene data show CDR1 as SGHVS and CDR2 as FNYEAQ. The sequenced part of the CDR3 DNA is TGTGCCAGCAGCTTAGGTCGCAGGGGGGCATATGGCGGGGAG. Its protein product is CASSLGRRGAYGGE. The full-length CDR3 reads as CASSLGRRGAYGGELFF.

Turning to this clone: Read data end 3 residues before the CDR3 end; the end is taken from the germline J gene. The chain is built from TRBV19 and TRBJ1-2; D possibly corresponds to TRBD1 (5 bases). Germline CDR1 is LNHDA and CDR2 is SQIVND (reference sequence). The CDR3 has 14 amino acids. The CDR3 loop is CASSMKRQGYDYTF. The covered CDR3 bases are TGTGCCAGTAGTATGAAAAGGCAGGGATACGAC.

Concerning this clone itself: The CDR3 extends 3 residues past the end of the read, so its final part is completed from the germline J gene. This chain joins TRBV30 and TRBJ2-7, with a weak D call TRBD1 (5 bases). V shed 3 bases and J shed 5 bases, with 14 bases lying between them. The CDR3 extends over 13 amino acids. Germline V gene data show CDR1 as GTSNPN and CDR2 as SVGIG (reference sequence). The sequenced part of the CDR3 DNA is TGTGCCTGGAGCCCTGGGGCTATCCACGAG. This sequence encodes CAWSPGAIHE. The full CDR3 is CAWSPGAIHEQYF.